The entry that follows covers one T cell receptor (beta chain) sequence. CDR3 size: 16 residues. Germline CDR1 reads SGHRS; CDR2 reads YFSETQ. V was clipped by 0 bases and J by 5 bases, with 18 bases between them. This sample is part of a study of T cell responses to AZD1222 COVID-19 vaccine. The protocol was immunoSEQ multiplex PCR, while the TCRdb copy is restricted to in-frame clones and leaves out a portion. The table includes 250,000 to 300,000 clones, approximately 94% detected once. This receptor was taken from an adult who received the AZD1222 COVID-19 vaccine. The V call is TRBV5-1, the J call TRBJ2-7; D is tentatively TRBD1 or TRBD2 (6 bases each). The specimen was peripheral blood, collected 28 days after the second AZD1222 dose. Here the CDR3 reads CASSLAVRGRGDEQYF. The CDR3 DNA is TGCGCCAGCAGCTTGGCAGTACGGGGGCGAGGAGACGAGCAGTACTTC.